Presented here are 3 T cell receptor beta chains from one specimen sequenced in a study of shared clonotypes between healthy human individuals. The repertoire was sequenced with immunoSEQ multiplex PCR; TCRdb's copy has only in-frame clones and lacks some. The sample lists around 720,000 clones; 60% to 75% were seen once. Sample: memory CD4+ T cells sorted from blood. Sample subset: CD45RA-negative fraction. Receptor source: a woman in her thirties in good health.

The chain links TRBV5-1 to TRBJ2-7; 10 bases fit TRBD2. The junction had 4 bases not matched to a gene; V was cut back by 4 bases and J by 3 bases. This CDR3 is built from 14 residues. Germline CDR1 is SGHRS and CDR2 is YFSETQ. This chain's CDR3 is CASSISGGYYEQYF. CDR3 nucleotides: TGCGCCAGCAGCATTAGCGGGGGGTACTACGAGCAGTACTTC.

V gene TRBV28 combines with J gene TRBJ1-2, with TRBD1 matching over 7 bases. Germline V gives CDR1 MDHEN, CDR2 SYDVKM. With 5 bases clipped from V and 7 bases from J, the junction kept 10 bases outside the gene matches. The CDR3 has 14 amino acids. The CDR3 DNA sequence: TGTGCCAGCAGTCTAAGAAGGGGGCCTGGTGGCTACACCTTC. Encoded protein: CASSLRRGPGGYTF.

The CDR3 DNA reads as TGTGCCAGCAGCCGCGGGACTAGCGAGAACAATGAGCAGTTCTTC. This codes for CASSRGTSENNEQFF. The J gene is TRBJ2-1, the V gene TRBV11-3; TRBD2 aligns across 10 bases. Germline CDR1 reads SGHNT; CDR2 reads YENEEA. The CDR3 sequence is 15 residues long. V shed 5 bases, J shed 5 bases, and the junction held 6 bases outside the gene matches.